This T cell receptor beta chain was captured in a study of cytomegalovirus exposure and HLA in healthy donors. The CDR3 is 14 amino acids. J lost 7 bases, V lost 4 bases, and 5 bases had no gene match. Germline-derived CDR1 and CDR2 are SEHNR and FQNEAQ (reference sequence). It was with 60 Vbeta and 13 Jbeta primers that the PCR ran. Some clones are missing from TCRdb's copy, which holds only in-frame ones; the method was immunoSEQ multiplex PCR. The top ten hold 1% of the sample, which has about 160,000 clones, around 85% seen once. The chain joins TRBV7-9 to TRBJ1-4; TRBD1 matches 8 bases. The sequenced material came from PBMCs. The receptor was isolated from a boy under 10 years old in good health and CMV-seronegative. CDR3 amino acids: CASSSPDRGEKLFF. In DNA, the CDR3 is TGTGCCAGCAGCTCCCCCGACAGGGGTGAAAAACTGTTTTTT.